These 9 T cell receptor beta chains originate from one sample sequenced in a study of T cell repertoires in cytomegalovirus infection. TCRdb called the reads again in MiXCR, with one record for every CDR3 protein. The sample lists about 680,000 distinct CDR3 sequences, approximately 25% occurring once. Sequenced material: CD8+ T cells from PBMCs. These receptors were collected from a human donor in good health (CMV status not recorded). Some clones in this sample may be carry-over from other donors' samples.

This clonotype appeared a few times. The chain is built from TRBV19 and TRBJ2-6; D is possibly TRBD1 or TRBD2 (5 bases each). Between the trimmed V and J ends, which lost 3 bases and 1 base, there was a span of 13 bases. This CDR3 spans 17 amino acids. Looked up from germline, CDR1 is LNHDA and CDR2 is SQIVND (reference sequence). This CDR3 reads CASSIGTLGSGANVLTF. CDR3 sequence (DNA): TGTGCCAGTAGTATTGGGACGCTAGGTTCTGGGGCCAACGTCCTGACTTTC. The full variable domain, rest sourced from reference TRBV19 and TRBJ2-6, is DGGITQSPKYLFRKEGQNVTLSCEQNLNHDAMYWYRQDPGQGLRLIYYSQIVNDFQKGDIAEGYSVSREKKESFPLTVTSAQKNPTAFYLCASSIGTLGSGANVLTFGAGSRLTVL.

This chain connects TRBV5-1 to TRBJ2-7; no definite D call. The CDR3 spans 13 residues. The germline CDR1 and CDR2 sequences are SGHRS and YFSETQ. V was clipped by 1 base and J by 5 bases, with 10 bases between them. Written as DNA, the CDR3 is TGCGCCAGCAGCTTGTTTAACAGCGACGAGCAGTACTTC. The encoded protein is CASSLFNSDEQYF.

This clonotype was counted between two and nine times. The CDR3 is CASGFQLGQGDTGELFF. The CDR3, as DNA: TGTGCTAGTGGTTTTCAGCTCGGGCAGGGAGACACCGGGGAGCTGTTTTTT. The J gene is TRBJ2-2, the V gene TRBV12-5; the D call may be TRBD1 or TRBD2 (5 bases each). Germline CDR1 is LGHNT and CDR2 is FRNRAP. V lost 3 bases to trimming and J lost 3 bases, with 17 bases between them. This CDR3 spans 17 amino acids.

The chain employs TRBV7-8 and TRBJ1-2; D is perhaps TRBD1 (6 bases). This CDR3 has 14 amino acids. The ends were cut back, 5 bases at V and 6 bases at J, with 16 bases in the middle. The germline CDR1 and CDR2 sequences are SGHVS and FQNEAQ. The CDR3 sequence: CASSLSTDSDGYTF. CDR3 coding DNA: TGTGCCAGCAGCCTATCGACGGACAGTGATGGCTACACCTTC.

The gene calls are TRBV3-1 and TRBJ2-7; TRBD1 matches at 7 bases. The CDR3 runs 15 residues. Trimming removed 6 bases from V and 1 base from J; junction bases left unmatched: 9. Germline CDR1 reads LGHDT; CDR2 reads YNNKEL (reference sequence). CDR3 sequence reads: CASSFGTAASYEQYF. DNA of the CDR3: TGTGCCAGCAGTTTCGGGACAGCCGCTTCCTACGAGCAGTACTTC.

The chain recombines TRBV12-3 or TRBV12-4 with TRBJ2-2; 12 nucleotides agree with TRBD2. The CDR3 has 15 amino acids. With 6 bases clipped from V and 6 bases from J, the junction kept 5 bases outside the gene matches. CDR3 in DNA: TGTGCCAGCAGATCTAGCGGGGGGGCAGCCGGGGAGCTGTTTTTT. Translated, it gives CASRSSGGAAGELFF.

The genes are TRBV25-1 and TRBJ1-6, with no clear D. With 0 bases removed from V and 4 bases from J, the gap between germline ends came to 4 bases. The CDR3 extends over 14 amino acids. CDR1 and CDR2 (germline): MGHDK, SYGVNS. CDR3 sequence: CASSEYTYNSPLHF. The CDR3 DNA follows: TGTGCCAGCAGTGAATATACGTATAATTCACCCCTCCACTTT.

This clonotype was recorded many times. The gene calls are TRBV7-9 and TRBJ2-7, with 9 bases matching TRBD1. Germline V lookup: CDR1 SEHNR, CDR2 FQNEAQ (reference sequence). The CDR3 is made up of 13 amino acids. With 5 bases clipped from V and 1 base from J, the junction kept 0 bases outside the gene matches. In DNA form, the CDR3 reads TGTGCCAGCAGCGGACAGGGGTCCTACGAGCAGTACGTC. Translated, it gives CASSGQGSYEQYV.

The J gene is TRBJ2-1, the V gene TRBV29-1; D not certain. Trimming removed 7 bases at V and 2 bases at J, with 18 bases between. Germline V gene data show CDR1 as SQVTM and CDR2 as ANQGSEA. The CDR3 extends over 15 amino acids. The CDR3 loop is CSAEMAGQPYNEQFF. CDR3 sequence (DNA): TGCAGCGCCGAAATGGCAGGCCAGCCCTACAATGAGCAGTTCTTC.